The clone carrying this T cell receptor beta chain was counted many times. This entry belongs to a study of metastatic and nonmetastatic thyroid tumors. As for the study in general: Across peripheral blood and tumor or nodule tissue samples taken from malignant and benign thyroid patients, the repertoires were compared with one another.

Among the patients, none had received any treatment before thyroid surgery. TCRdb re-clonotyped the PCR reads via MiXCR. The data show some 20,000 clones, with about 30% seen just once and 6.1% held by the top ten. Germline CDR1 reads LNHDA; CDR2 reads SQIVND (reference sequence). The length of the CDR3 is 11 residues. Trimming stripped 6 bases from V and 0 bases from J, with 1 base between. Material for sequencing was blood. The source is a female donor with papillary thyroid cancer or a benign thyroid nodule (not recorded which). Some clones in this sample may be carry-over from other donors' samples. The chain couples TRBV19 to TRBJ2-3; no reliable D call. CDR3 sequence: CASRSTDTQYF. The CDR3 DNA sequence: TGTGCCAGTAGGAGCACAGATACGCAGTATTTT.